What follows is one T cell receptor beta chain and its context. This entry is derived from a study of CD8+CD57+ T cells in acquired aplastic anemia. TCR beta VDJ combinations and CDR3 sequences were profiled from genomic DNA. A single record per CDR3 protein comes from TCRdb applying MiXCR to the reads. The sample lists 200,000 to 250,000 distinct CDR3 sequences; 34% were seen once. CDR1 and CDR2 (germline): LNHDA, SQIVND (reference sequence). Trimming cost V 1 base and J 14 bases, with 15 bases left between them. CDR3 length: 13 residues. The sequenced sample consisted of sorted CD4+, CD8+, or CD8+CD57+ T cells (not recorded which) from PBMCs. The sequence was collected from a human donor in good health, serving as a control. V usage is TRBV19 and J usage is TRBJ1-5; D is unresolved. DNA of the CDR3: TGTGCCAGTAGTATAGCGGGAGGCCGCTCCGAGCATTTT. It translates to CASSIAGGRSEHF.